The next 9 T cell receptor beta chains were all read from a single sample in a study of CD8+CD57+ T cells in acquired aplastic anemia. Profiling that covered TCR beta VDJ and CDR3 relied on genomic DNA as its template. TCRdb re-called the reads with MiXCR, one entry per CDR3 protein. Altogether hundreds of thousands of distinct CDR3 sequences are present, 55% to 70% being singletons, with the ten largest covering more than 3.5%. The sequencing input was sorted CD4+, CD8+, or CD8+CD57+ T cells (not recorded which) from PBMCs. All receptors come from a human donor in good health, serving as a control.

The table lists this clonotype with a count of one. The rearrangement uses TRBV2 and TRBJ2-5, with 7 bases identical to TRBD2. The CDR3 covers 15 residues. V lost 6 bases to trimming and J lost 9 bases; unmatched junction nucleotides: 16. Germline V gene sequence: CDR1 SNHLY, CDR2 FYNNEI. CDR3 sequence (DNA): TGTGCCAGCAGCCGGCAGGGTGGTGTCGCGGGGGCCCAGTACTTC. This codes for CASSRQGGVAGAQYF.

The CDR3 region has the DNA TGTGCCAGCAGGTCCACGAGGGGGGACTATGGCTACACCTTC. Protein sequence: CASRSTRGDYGYTF. The J gene is TRBJ1-2, the V gene TRBV7-2, with D possibly matching TRBD1 (6 bases). Trimming took off 6 bases at V and 3 bases at J, with 14 bases between the two ends. CDR1 is SGHTA, CDR2 FQGNSA, per germline. The CDR3 contains 14 residues. Drawing the rest from reference TRBV7-2 and TRBJ1-2, the complete variable domain is GAGVSQSPSNKVTEKGKDVELRCDPISGHTALYWYRQSLGQGLEFLIYFQGNSAPDKSGLPSDRFSAERTGGSVSTLTIQRTQQEDSAVYLCASRSTRGDYGYTFGSGTRLTVV.

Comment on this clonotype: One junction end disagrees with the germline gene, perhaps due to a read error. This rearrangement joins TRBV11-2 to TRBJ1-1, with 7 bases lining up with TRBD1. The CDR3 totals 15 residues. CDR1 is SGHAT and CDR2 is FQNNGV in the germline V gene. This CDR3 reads CASSTSNSRTGSLIF. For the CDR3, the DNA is TGTGCCAGCAGCACGAGTAACAGTCGGACAGGTTCCCTCATTTTT.

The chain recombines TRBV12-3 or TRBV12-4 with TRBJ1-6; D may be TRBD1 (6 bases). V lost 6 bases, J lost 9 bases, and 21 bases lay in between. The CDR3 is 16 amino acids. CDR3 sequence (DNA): TGTGCCAGCAGCCGGAACTCCCAGGGGTTAGGTTCACCCCTCCACTTT. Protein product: CASSRNSQGLGSPLHF.

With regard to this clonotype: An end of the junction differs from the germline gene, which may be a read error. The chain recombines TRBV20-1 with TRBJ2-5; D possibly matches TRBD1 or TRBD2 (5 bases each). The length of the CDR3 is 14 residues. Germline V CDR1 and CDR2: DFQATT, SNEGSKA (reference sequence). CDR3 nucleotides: TGCAGTGCTAGAGTGGGACGCGCCCAAGAGACCCGGTACTTC. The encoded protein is CSARVGRAQETRYF.

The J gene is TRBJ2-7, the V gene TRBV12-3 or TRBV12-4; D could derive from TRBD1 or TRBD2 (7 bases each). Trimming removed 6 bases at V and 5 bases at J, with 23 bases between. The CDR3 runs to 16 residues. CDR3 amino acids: CASRSGGRGIKNEQYF. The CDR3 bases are TGTGCCAGCAGATCGGGGGGCAGGGGGATCAAAAACGAGCAGTACTTC.

The CDR3 DNA reads as TGTGCCATCAGTGGGAGGGCCGGGGAGCTGTTTTTT. It specifies CAISGRAGELFF. The chain links TRBV10-3 to TRBJ2-2, with D perhaps matching TRBD2 (6 bases). Trimming took 4 bases from V and 6 from J, leaving 6 bases between them. CDR1 ENHRY and CDR2 SYGVKD come from the germline V gene. The CDR3 has 12 amino acids.

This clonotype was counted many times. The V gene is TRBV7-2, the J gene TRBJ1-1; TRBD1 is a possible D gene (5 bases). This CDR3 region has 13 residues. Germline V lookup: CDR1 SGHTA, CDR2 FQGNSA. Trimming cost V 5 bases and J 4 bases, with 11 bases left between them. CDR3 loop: CASSRGTVTEAFF. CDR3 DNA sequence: TGTGCCAGCAGCCGTGGGACGGTCACTGAAGCTTTCTTT.

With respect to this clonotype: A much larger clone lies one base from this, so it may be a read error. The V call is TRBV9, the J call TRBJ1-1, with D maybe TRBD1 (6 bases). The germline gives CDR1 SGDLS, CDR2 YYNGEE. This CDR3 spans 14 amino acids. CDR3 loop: CASQARGLNTEALF. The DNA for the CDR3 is TGTGCCAGCCAGGCTAGGGGGTTGAACACTGAAGCTCTCTTT.